These 32 T cell receptor beta chains were sequenced from one sample in a study of blood T cell repertoires in COVID-19. Only in-frame clones appear in the TCRdb table, and some are missing; sequencing was by immunoSEQ multiplex PCR. Altogether over 300,000 clones are present, around 90% being singletons, with the ten largest covering around 6.3%. The sample comprised peripheral blood. These receptors came from a man younger than 30 with active or convalescent COVID-19.

The V and J genes are TRBV2 and TRBJ1-1; D is possibly TRBD1 (5 bases). V was clipped by 4 bases and J by 3 bases, with 18 bases between them. CDR1 SNHLY and CDR2 FYNNEI come from the germline V gene. The CDR3 totals 16 residues. The CDR3 nucleotides are TGTGCCAGCAGTGTGGGGCAGAGGACCCGGGACACTGAAGCTTTCTTT. This codes for CASSVGQRTRDTEAFF.

The chain joins TRBV7-2 to TRBJ2-3, with 7 bases lining up with TRBD2. Per the germline V gene, CDR1 is SGHTA and CDR2 is FQGNSA. This CDR3 has 15 amino acids. Unmatched junction bases numbered 9, after V lost 5 bases and J lost 4 bases. CDR3 sequence reads: CASSLGGSTSDTQYF. As DNA, the CDR3 is TGTGCCAGCAGCCTGGGGGGGAGTACTTCAGATACGCAGTATTTT.

The chain employs TRBV25-1 and TRBJ1-6; TRBD1 is a possible D gene (5 bases). Germline lookup yields CDR1 MGHDK and CDR2 SYGVNS. The ends were cut back, 10 bases at V and 9 bases at J, with 19 bases in the middle. The CDR3 has 14 residues. The CDR3 region has the DNA TGTGCCACCATCTCAGGGAATTGGGGTTCACCCCTCCACTTT. It translates to CATISGNWGSPLHF.

The gene calls are TRBV6-1 and TRBJ1-6; a possible D gene is TRBD1 (5 bases). CDR1 is MNHNS and CDR2 is SASEGT in the germline V gene. This CDR3 is 15 amino acids long. Trimming left V 3 bases short and J 6 bases short, with 12 bases between. CDR3 sequence reads: CASSDRVIGNSPLHF. The CDR3 nucleotides read TGTGCCAGCAGTGACAGGGTGATAGGTAATTCACCCCTCCACTTT.

The J gene is TRBJ1-3, the V gene TRBV2, with unresolved D. CDR1 SNHLY and CDR2 FYNNEI come from the germline V gene. The CDR3 has 15 residues. This CDR3 is CATQAQSLSGNTIYF. The DNA for the CDR3 is TGTGCGACCCAGGCGCAGAGCCTCTCTGGAAACACCATATATTTT.

The J gene is TRBJ1-3, the V gene TRBV2, with 7 bases matching TRBD1. CDR3 length equals 13 residues. V was clipped by 8 bases and J by 2 bases; unmatched bases: 3. CDR1 SNHLY and CDR2 FYNNEI come from the germline V gene. CDR3 DNA: TGTGCCAGCTTACAGGGGCCTGGAAACACCATATATTTT. Residues: CASLQGPGNTIYF. The full variable domain, its missing parts supplied by reference TRBV2 and TRBJ1-3, is EPEVTQTPSHQVTQMGQEVILRCVPISNHLYFYWYRQILGQKVEFLVSFYNNEISEKSEIFDDQFSVERPDGSNFTLKIRSTKLEDSAMYFCASLQGPGNTIYFGEGSWLTVV.

CDR3 in amino acids: CATPTRTGRDNYGYTF. The CDR3 nucleotides read TGTGCCACCCCAACGAGGACAGGGAGAGATAACTATGGCTACACCTTC. The chain recombines TRBV19 with TRBJ1-2, with 8 positions matching TRBD1. Looked up from germline, CDR1 is LNHDA and CDR2 is SQIVND (reference sequence). The CDR3 totals 16 residues. With 10 bases clipped from V and 1 base from J, the junction kept 14 bases outside the gene matches.

V is TRBV6-2 or TRBV6-3 and J is TRBJ2-2; a weak D match, TRBD1 (5 bases). The CDR3 sequence is 15 residues long. Trimming removed 5 bases from V and 2 bases from J, with 12 bases in between. In germline, CDR1 is MNHEY, CDR2 SVGEGT. The chain's CDR3 is CASSTRQFNTGELFF. In nucleotides, the CDR3 is TGTGCCAGCAGTACCCGACAGTTTAACACCGGGGAGCTGTTTTTT.

This chain links TRBV5-1 with TRBJ2-1, with D perhaps TRBD1 (6 bases). The CDR3 is 13 residues long. V lost 4 bases and J lost 4, with 9 bases in between. CDR1 is SGHRS, CDR2 YFSETQ, per germline. The CDR3 loop is CASSKDSYNEQFF. CDR3 sequence (DNA): TGCGCCAGCAGCAAGGACAGTTACAATGAGCAGTTCTTC.

The V and J genes are TRBV28 and TRBJ1-5, with 9 bases fitting TRBD1. The CDR3 spans 15 residues. The V gene's germline CDR1 is MDHEN and CDR2 SYDVKM. The V segment lost 3 bases and the J segment 4 bases; nucleotides outside the gene matches: 4. The CDR3 protein is CASSFGDRENQPQHF. The CDR3 DNA reads as TGTGCCAGCAGTTTTGGGGACAGGGAGAATCAGCCCCAGCATTTT.

The chain has TRBV4-3 and TRBJ2-2, with D perhaps TRBD2 (6 bases). V was pared by 0 bases and J by 7 bases, with 15 bases between. The CDR3 has 16 amino acids. Germline CDR1 is LGHNA and CDR2 is YSLEER. CDR3 DNA: TGCGCCAGCAGCCAAGATCTCCTAGGGGAGGACGGGGAGCTGTTTTTT. This gives the protein CASSQDLLGEDGELFF.

On this clone itself: The junction departs from the called germline gene at one end, perhaps through a read error. The rearrangement joins TRBV27 to TRBJ2-6; tentatively, D is TRBD1 (5 bases). CDR1 is MNHEY, CDR2 SMNVEV, per germline (reference sequence). The CDR3 is made up of 15 amino acids. CDR3 in amino acids: CASSLFGAGANVLTF. The CDR3 region has the DNA TGTGCCAGCAGTTTATTTGGCGCTGGGGCCAACGTGCTGACTTTC.

The genes are TRBV4-2 and TRBJ1-4; 10 bases match TRBD1. Germline CDR1 LGHNA, CDR2 YNFKEQ. The CDR3 is made up of 15 amino acids. The ends lost 0 bases at V and 12 bases at J; junction bases unmatched: 7. CDR3 amino acids: CASSQDLTGGRELFF. CDR3 DNA: TGTGCCAGCAGCCAAGATTTGACAGGGGGCAGGGAACTGTTTTTT.

This clone was detected only once. V usage is TRBV21-1 and J usage is TRBJ2-1; the table gives TRBD2 as D, unverified against the DNA. TRBV21-1 is labeled a pseudogene. The CDR3 length is 17 residues. The CDR3 region has the DNA TGTGCCAGCAGCAAAGAGGAGGGAGGGGGGGGACCCGATGAGCAGTTCTTC. Its translation is CASSKEEGGGGPDEQFF.

This clone was counted once. V usage is TRBV18 and J usage is TRBJ2-3, with 13 bases matching TRBD2. V lost 5 bases and J lost 4; bases outside the gene matches: 9. Germline assignment: CDR1 KGHSH and CDR2 LQKENI. The CDR3 is made up of 17 amino acids. CDR3 in amino acids: CASSSGTSGKGADTQYF. In DNA, the CDR3 is TGTGCCAGCTCATCCGGGACTAGCGGGAAAGGGGCAGATACGCAGTATTTT.

The chain employs TRBV27 and TRBJ1-4, with TRBD1 as a possible D gene (6 bases). CDR1 MNHEY and CDR2 SMNVEV come from the germline V gene (reference sequence). Trimming left V 3 bases short and J 4 bases short, with 15 bases between. The CDR3 has 16 amino acids. Here the CDR3 reads CASSFAVGQINEKLFF. The CDR3 DNA follows: TGTGCCAGCAGTTTTGCGGTGGGACAAATTAATGAAAAACTGTTTTTT.

The CDR3 DNA sequence: TGTGCCAGCACCTTGGCGGGGCGGACAGATACGCAGTATTTT. It is translated as CASTLAGRTDTQYF. V is TRBV2 and J is TRBJ2-3; D might be TRBD2 (6 bases). Germline CDR1 SNHLY, CDR2 FYNNEI. This CDR3 region has 14 residues. Trimming cost V 7 bases and J 3 bases, with 14 bases left between them.

The rearrangement uses TRBV19 and TRBJ1-1; the match to TRBD1 covers 9 bases. The CDR3 sequence is 14 residues long. CDR1 and CDR2 from the germline V gene are LNHDA and SQIVND (reference sequence). V gave up 6 bases and J gave up 3 bases; unmatched junction bases: 5. The CDR3, as DNA: TGTGCCAGTAGAACCGGGACAGGGCACACTGAAGCTTTCTTT. Translation gives CASRTGTGHTEAFF.

The V and J genes are TRBV7-8 and TRBJ1-5; 9 nucleotides align to TRBD1. Germline CDR1 and CDR2: SGHVS and FQNEAQ. The CDR3 is 13 residues long. J lost 6 bases, V lost 4 bases, and 1 base had no gene match. The CDR3 DNA is TGTGCCAGCAGCTCGACAGGGGGTCAGCCCCAGCATTTT. Translated: CASSSTGGQPQHF. The full variable domain, in which reference TRBV7-8 and TRBJ1-5 provide the parts outside the CDR3, is GAGVSQSPRYKVAKRGQDVALRCDPISGHVSLFWYQQALGQGPEFLTYFQNEAQLDKSGLPSDRFFAERPEGSVSTLKIQRTQQEDSAVYLCASSSTGGQPQHFGDGTRLSIL.

V usage is TRBV2 and J usage is TRBJ2-7; TRBD2 agrees at 9 bases. The CDR3 totals 16 residues. Per germline, CDR1 SNHLY and CDR2 FYNNEI. J gave up 3 bases and V 4 bases, and 10 bases lay outside the gene matches. CDR3 DNA: TGTGCCAGCAGTGTCCAAGCGGGAGGTTCCCTCTACGAGCAGTACTTC. This translates into CASSVQAGGSLYEQYF. Full variable domain (rest looked up from reference TRBV2 and TRBJ2-7): EPEVTQTPSHQVTQMGQEVILRCVPISNHLYFYWYRQILGQKVEFLVSFYNNEISEKSEIFDDQFSVERPDGSNFTLKIRSTKLEDSAMYFCASSVQAGGSLYEQYFGPGTRLTVT.

The rearrangement joins TRBV19 to TRBJ2-1, with 9 positions matching TRBD2. The V gene end was trimmed by 3 bases and the J gene end by 10 bases; junction bases not matched to a gene: 7. The CDR3 is made up of 14 amino acids. Germline CDR1 is LNHDA and CDR2 is SQIVND (reference sequence). CDR3: CASSIAGGPGEQFF. Here the CDR3 DNA reads TGTGCCAGTAGTATTGCGGGAGGGCCGGGGGAGCAGTTCTTC.

As for this clone: In the same sample, other DNA sequences code for this CDR3. This CDR3 is CASSYVQNTEAFF. The CDR3, as DNA: TGTGCCAGCAGTTATGTACAGAACACTGAAGCTTTCTTT. The chain joins TRBV6-5 to TRBJ1-1; D remains unclear. Germline loops: CDR1 MNHEY, CDR2 SVGAGI. The germline V and J ends were trimmed by 3 bases and 1 base, with 6 bases remaining between them. This CDR3 is 13 amino acids long.

The rearrangement links TRBV28 to TRBJ2-2; TRBD2 aligns across 9 bases. The germline V gene encodes CDR1 MDHEN and CDR2 SYDVKM. The CDR3 totals 13 residues. Losses at the gene ends were 6 bases for V and 6 bases for J; bases not matched to a gene: 2. This CDR3 is CASSLAGAGELFF. The DNA of the CDR3 is TGTGCCAGCAGCTTAGCGGGGGCCGGGGAGCTGTTTTTT.

The rearrangement links TRBV7-6 to TRBJ2-7, with TRBD2 as a possible D gene (5 bases). There are 13 residues in the CDR3. V was trimmed by 5 bases and J by 4 bases, leaving 12 bases between them. Germline CDR1 SGHVS, CDR2 FNYEAQ. CDR3 loop: CASSLGVGYEQYF. The CDR3, as DNA: TGTGCCAGCAGCCTCGGGGTAGGATACGAGCAGTACTTC.

The V call is TRBV2, the J call TRBJ1-2; possibly TRBD1 for D (6 bases). Germline lookup yields CDR1 SNHLY and CDR2 FYNNEI. Deletions cut 7 bases from V and 6 bases from J, with 15 bases between. The CDR3 loop spans 13 amino acids. The CDR3 spells CASIRFRGDGYTF. CDR3 sequence (DNA): TGTGCCAGCATTAGGTTCAGGGGAGATGGCTACACCTTC.

The genes are TRBV19 and TRBJ1-5; tentative D call: TRBD1 (5 bases). CDR1 and CDR2 (germline): LNHDA, SQIVND (reference sequence). The germline V and J ends were trimmed by 1 base and 2 bases, with 12 bases remaining between them. The CDR3 has 16 amino acids. CDR3 sequence reads: CASSIGLGRGNQPQHF. CDR3 nucleotide sequence: TGTGCCAGTAGTATAGGATTGGGCAGGGGCAATCAGCCCCAGCATTTT.

This CDR3 is CASSLGSRTLNTEAFF. The CDR3 DNA sequence: TGTGCCAGCAGCCTAGGGAGCAGAACTTTGAACACTGAAGCTTTCTTT. This sequence joins TRBV5-6 and TRBJ1-1; D gene uncertain. The CDR3 length is 16 residues. Trimming shortened V by 4 bases and J by 0 bases, and 16 bases separated the two germline ends. Germline V gene lookup returns CDR1 SGHDT and CDR2 YYEEEE.

The chain couples TRBV6-2 or TRBV6-3 to TRBJ2-1, with TRBD2 identical over 8 bases. The ends lost 0 bases at V and 5 bases at J; junction bases unmatched: 3. The CDR3 length is 15 residues. Germline loops: CDR1 MNHEY, CDR2 SVGEGT. Here the CDR3 DNA reads TGTGCCAGCAGTTACTCCATAGCGGGAAACAATGAGCAGTTCTTC. Residues: CASSYSIAGNNEQFF.

The V gene is TRBV5-8, the J gene TRBJ2-1; 9 nucleotides match TRBD2. The germline gives CDR1 SGHTS, CDR2 YDEGEE. Trimming removed 1 base from V and 7 bases from J; junction bases left unmatched: 15. The CDR3 consists of 18 residues. The CDR3 reads CASSLWFSSGGWGNEQFF. The CDR3 nucleotides read TGTGCCAGCAGCTTGTGGTTTAGTAGCGGGGGCTGGGGGAATGAGCAGTTCTTC.

This clone was picked up a small number of times. The gene calls are TRBV7-3 and TRBJ2-3; no clear D. The CDR3 has 16 residues. V shed 6 bases and J shed 2 bases, with 18 bases lying between them. Germline V lookup: CDR1 SGHTA, CDR2 FQGTGA. In DNA, the CDR3 is TGTGCCAGCAGTCCCGGCACGGTGAGACACACAGATACGCAGTATTTT. Protein product: CASSPGTVRHTDTQYF.

The chain recombines TRBV11-1 with TRBJ2-5; D is ambiguous. Germline V gene lookup returns CDR1 SGHAT and CDR2 FQDESV (reference sequence). This CDR3 spans 16 amino acids. V was trimmed by 5 bases and J by 5 bases, leaving 21 bases between them. CDR3 coding DNA: TGTGCCAGCAGCATCCCCGAGGCCCTAAGGCGGGAGACCCAGTACTTC. This encodes CASSIPEALRRETQYF.

The chain links TRBV18 to TRBJ2-7; 11 bases are a match to TRBD2. In germline, CDR1 is KGHSH, CDR2 LQKENI. The CDR3 totals 13 residues. V lost 4 bases, J lost 4 bases, and 0 bases stayed unmatched. The CDR3 loop is CASSRTSGYEQYF. CDR3 sequence (DNA): TGTGCCAGCTCACGGACTAGCGGGTACGAGCAGTACTTC. Filled out from reference TRBV18 and TRBJ2-7, the complete variable domain reads NAGVMQNPRHLVRRRGQEARLRCSPMKGHSHVYWYRQLPEEGLKFMVYLQKENIIDESGMPKERFSAEFPKEGPSILRIQQVVRGDSAAYFCASSRTSGYEQYFGPGTRLTVT.